The 9 T cell receptor beta chains given below trace back to one sample, sequenced in a study of immune evolution from preneoplasia to lung adenocarcinoma. Method: immunoSEQ multiplex PCR; TCRdb's copy keeps in-frame clones and lacks some. Here the sample spans 39,000 or so clones, less than 85% being singletons. Material: FFPE invasive lung adenocarcinoma tissue. All receptors derive from a person aged 55 to 69 with lung adenocarcinoma.

The genes are TRBV29-1 and TRBJ2-3; D possibly corresponds to TRBD1 (5 bases). The CDR3 is 12 residues long. Germline assignment: CDR1 SQVTM and CDR2 ANQGSEA. V lost 4 bases and J lost 3, with 8 bases in between. The CDR3 DNA sequence: TGCAGCGTTGGGCAGGGTACAGATACGCAGTATTTT. Amino acid sequence: CSVGQGTDTQYF.

This clone is a singleton in its sample. The chain combines TRBV5-6 with TRBJ2-3, with no clear D. Deletions cut 1 base from V and 3 bases from J, with 6 bases between. The CDR3 is 13 residues long. CDR1 is SGHDT, CDR2 YYEEEE, per germline. CDR3 nucleotide sequence: TGTGCCAGCAGCTTGCTGAGAACAGATACGCAGTATTTT. As protein: CASSLLRTDTQYF.

This rearrangement joins TRBV5-1 to TRBJ1-1; the D gene is possibly TRBD1 (5 bases). V dropped 4 bases and J dropped 8 bases, with 15 bases sitting between them. There are 13 residues in the CDR3. Germline CDR1 reads SGHRS; CDR2 reads YFSETQ. This chain's CDR3 is CASSPTVFREAFF. The DNA for the CDR3 is TGCGCCAGCAGCCCGACAGTCTTTAGGGAAGCTTTCTTT.

The chain combines TRBV29-1 with TRBJ2-1, with D perhaps TRBD2 (6 bases). The CDR3 sequence is 16 residues long. CDR1 and CDR2 from the germline V gene are SQVTM and ANQGSEA. V shed 4 bases and J shed 6 bases, with 22 bases lying between them. CDR3 DNA: TGCAGCGTTGTGATGGGCGCGCGGCAGGGAGGCAATGAGCAGTTCTTC. Its protein is CSVVMGARQGGNEQFF.

The rearrangement links TRBV7-2 to TRBJ2-6, with D possibly TRBD2 on 5 matching bases. The length of the CDR3 is 15 residues. The ends were cut back, 2 bases at V and 2 bases at J, with 7 bases in the middle. Germline lookup yields CDR1 SGHTA and CDR2 FQGNSA. The CDR3 DNA sequence: TGTGCCAGCAGCTTATGGGAGACTGGGGCCAACGTCCTGACTTTC. Encoded protein: CASSLWETGANVLTF.

This chain connects TRBV14 to TRBJ2-5; D ambiguous. V shed 0 bases and J shed 2 bases, with 16 bases lying between them. The CDR3 is made up of 17 amino acids. Germline V gives CDR1 SGHDN, CDR2 FVKESK. For the CDR3, the DNA is TGTGCCAGCAGCCAAGATAGGAAGCTTCCGTTACAAGAGACCCAGTACTTC. This encodes CASSQDRKLPLQETQYF.

The V gene is TRBV6-1, the J gene TRBJ2-1; D is undetermined. Germline loops: CDR1 MNHNS, CDR2 SASEGT. Trimming left V 6 bases short and J 7 bases short, with 10 bases between. This CDR3 contains 12 residues. CDR3 in amino acids: CASSALQNEQFF. The CDR3 DNA sequence: TGTGCCAGCAGCGCCCTTCAAAATGAGCAGTTCTTC.

By its share, this clone is medium-sized. The chain joins TRBV7-2 to TRBJ2-3, with TRBD2 identical over 13 bases. The CDR3 covers 16 residues. The germline gives CDR1 SGHTA, CDR2 FQGNSA. With 4 bases clipped from V and 5 bases from J, the junction kept 6 bases outside the gene matches. CDR3 DNA sequence: TGTGCCAGCAGCTCGGGACTAGCGGGAAAAGTAGATACGCAGTATTTT. The encoded protein is CASSSGLAGKVDTQYF.

The chain links TRBV30 to TRBJ1-5, with a tentative D call TRBD1 (5 bases). V was cut by 3 bases and J by 4 bases, with 13 bases left in between. Germline loops: CDR1 GTSNPN, CDR2 SVGIG (reference sequence). There are 14 residues in the CDR3. The CDR3 spells CAWSPGRINQPQHF. The CDR3, as DNA: TGTGCCTGGAGCCCGGGACGTATTAATCAGCCCCAGCATTTT.